These T cell receptor beta chains were read from a single sample in a study of T cell repertoires in cytomegalovirus infection. These receptors have no identified antigens. Via MiXCR, TCRdb re-called the reads, giving one row per CDR3 protein. The sample lists about 900,000 distinct CDR3 sequences, about a third occurring once. The sample was cultured CD8+ T cells from PBMCs, taken from culture after CMV antigen stimulation. These receptors were collected from a human donor in good health (CMV status not recorded). Some clones in this sample may be carry-over from other donors' samples. Both conserved end residues are part of each CDR3. The D gene is left open where the match is weak. Clone size is shown for a subset of rows, as once, few, many or a class of expanded clone.

>TRBV6-4|TRBJ1-1|14|.|.
TGTGCCAGCAGTGACGGGGGTACGGACACTGAAGCTTTCTTT
CASSDGGTDTEAFF
>TRBV12-3/TRBV12-4|TRBJ2-1|16|few|TRBD2
TGTGCCAGCAGTTTAGCTTATAGCGGGGCCTACAATGAGCAGTTCTTC
CASSLAYSGAYNEQFF
>TRBV28|TRBJ1-2|15|.|TRBD1
TGTGCCAGCAGTTTCGACAGGGGGCACAACTATGGCTACACCTTC
CASSFDRGHNYGYTF
>TRBV4-1|TRBJ2-3|14|few|.
TGCGCCAGCAGCCAAGGCCTAGGAGGAGATACGCAGTATTTT
CASSQGLGGDTQYF
>TRBV9|TRBJ2-7|16|.|TRBD1
TGTGCCAGCAGCGTAGGGGGGACAGGGGGCCTCTACGAGCAGTACTTC
CASSVGGTGGLYEQYF
>TRBV11-2|TRBJ1-1|15|.|.
TGTGCCAGCAGCGAAAGCCTTGGGGTTTACACTGAAGCTTTCTTT
CASSESLGVYTEAFF
>TRBV6-1|TRBJ2-2|12|few|.
TGTGCCAGCAGTGTAATCCTCGGGGAGCTGTTTTTT
CASSVILGELFF
>TRBV7-6|TRBJ2-7|18|few|TRBD2
TGTGCCAGCAGCTTAGAAATCCCGACTAGCGGGGCTGTCTACGAGCAGTACTTC
CASSLEIPTSGAVYEQYF
>TRBV19|TRBJ1-2|14|.|.
TGTGCCAGTAGTAAGTTCCAGGGCAACTATGGCTACACCTTC
CASSKFQGNYGYTF
>TRBV28|TRBJ2-5|15|few|.
TGTGCCAGCAGTTTAAACTCAGGGCGCCTGGAGACCCAGTACTTC
CASSLNSGRLETQYF
>TRBV25-1|TRBJ1-1|15|many|.
TGTGCCAGCAGTGACGCCATGGAGGGAGGCACTGAAGCTTTCTTT
CASSDAMEGGTEAFF
>TRBV6-5|TRBJ2-2|14|many|.
TGTGCCAGCAGTTTGGTCCGGGACACCGGGGAGCTGTTTTTT
CASSLVRDTGELFF
>TRBV6-5|TRBJ2-2|13|.|TRBD2
TGTGCCAGCAGTGAGGGACTAGCTGCGGAGCTGTTTTTT
CASSEGLAAELFF
>TRBV27|TRBJ2-3|15|.|.
TGTGCCAGCAGTTCCAAAAAATGGGCCGTTGATACGCAGTATTTT
CASSSKKWAVDTQYF
>TRBV2|TRBJ1-2|12|.|.
TGTGCCAGCCTTCGAAAGGTATATGGCTACACCTTC
CASLRKVYGYTF
>TRBV6-5|TRBJ1-4|14|few|.
TGTGCCAGCAGTTACTCGACGGAGGGGGAAAAACTGTTTTTT
CASSYSTEGEKLFF
>TRBV7-8|TRBJ1-5|16|many|.
TGTGCCAGCAGCCCTTCGACAGTTTATAGCAATCAGCCCCAGCATTTT
CASSPSTVYSNQPQHF
>TRBV5-1|TRBJ2-1|15|few|.
TGCGCCAGCAGCTTGGAATCTCCCCTTTACAATGAGCAGTTCTTC
CASSLESPLYNEQFF
>TRBV5-4|TRBJ2-2|16|.|TRBD1
TGTGCCAGCAGCTACGGGGACAGATTCAACACCGGGGAGCTGTTTTTT
CASSYGDRFNTGELFF
>TRBV19|TRBJ2-2|17|.|TRBD2
TGTGCCAGTAGTATAGACCCAGCGGGGGGAGGCACCGGGGAGCTGTTTTTT
CASSIDPAGGGTGELFF
>TRBV19|TRBJ1-1|14|.|.
TGTGCCAGTAGGGAAGGACCCCTGAACACTGAAGCTTTCTTT
CASREGPLNTEAFF
>TRBV3-1|TRBJ2-5|16|.|.
TGTGCCAGCAGCCACCCACAACATCGGCGAAGGGAGACCCAGTACTTC
CASSHPQHRRRETQYF
>TRBV19|TRBJ2-1|13|.|.
TGTGCCATATTAGGGGGGGAACCGGGTGAGCAGTTCTTC
CAILGGEPGEQFF
>TRBV28|TRBJ1-6|15|once|.
TGTGCCAGCAGTGGCGGACAGCTGTATAATTCACCCCTCCACTTT
CASSGGQLYNSPLHF
>TRBV7-4|TRBJ1-1|16|.|.
TGTGCCAGCAGCTTACCCGTTGACTGGGGGAACACTGAAGTTTTCTTT
CASSLPVDWGNTEVFF
>TRBV14|TRBJ1-2|15|.|.
TGTGCCAGCAGCCGCAGTCGAAGGGGGGAATATGGCTACACCTTC
CASSRSRRGEYGYTF